This entry lists 30 T cell receptor beta chains sequenced from one sample in a study of T cell responses to AZD1222 COVID-19 vaccine. The protocol was immunoSEQ multiplex PCR, while the TCRdb copy is restricted to in-frame clones and leaves out a portion. The sample has under 95,000 clones, roughly nine tenths seen once. The specimen comprised peripheral blood, sampled on day 0 of AZD1222 vaccination. The receptors derive from an adult in good health.

On this clone: Compared with germline, one end of the junction differs, possibly owing to a read error. The chain uses TRBV19 and TRBJ1-1; D call uncertain. CDR1 LNHDA and CDR2 SQIVND come from the germline V gene (reference sequence). The CDR3 is 13 amino acids. The CDR3 DNA reads as TGTGCCAGTAGTTTAGAGGGAAACACTGAAGCTTTCTTT. Residues: CASSLEGNTEAFF.

CDR3 protein: CSVEGEFYGYTF. CDR3 nucleotides: TGCAGCGTTGAAGGGGAGTTTTATGGCTACACCTTC. The chain is built from TRBV29-1 and TRBJ1-2, with unresolved D. The CDR3 extends over 12 amino acids. V lost 1 base and J lost 5, with 8 bases in between. From germline, CDR1 is SQVTM and CDR2 ANQGSEA.

The rearrangement joins TRBV7-3 to TRBJ2-3; 13 positions agree with TRBD2. V dropped 2 bases and J dropped 2; count of bases not matched to a gene: 1. Germline assignment: CDR1 SGHTA and CDR2 FQGTGA. CDR3 length equals 16 residues. The CDR3 bases are TGTGCCAGCAGCTTAGGACTAGCGGGAGACACAGATACGCAGTATTTT. It is translated as CASSLGLAGDTDTQYF.

The J gene is TRBJ2-7, the V gene TRBV10-3; D gene uncertain. Per the germline V gene, CDR1 is ENHRY and CDR2 is SYGVKD. The length of the CDR3 is 15 residues. Trimming took 11 bases from V and 0 from J, leaving 20 bases between them. DNA for the CDR3: TGTGCCTCCCACGCACAAGCGCTGAGCTCCTACGAGCAGTACTTC. It specifies CASHAQALSSYEQYF.

CDR3 region: CASSRRLVGEPYNEQFF. CDR3 sequence (DNA): TGTGCCAGCAGCCGAAGACTAGTTGGGGAACCCTACAATGAGCAGTTCTTC. This rearrangement joins TRBV2 to TRBJ2-1; TRBD2 might be the D (6 bases). V lost 6 bases and J 2 bases, leaving 20 bases between the germline ends. This CDR3 region has 17 residues. Germline CDR1 SNHLY, CDR2 FYNNEI.

The genes are TRBV5-1 and TRBJ2-3; 11 bases are a match to TRBD2. This CDR3 spans 16 amino acids. V lost 0 bases to trimming and J lost 3 bases; unmatched junction nucleotides: 3. CDR1 is SGHRS and CDR2 is YFSETQ in the germline V gene. The CDR3 DNA follows: TGCGCCAGCAGCTTGGGCCTAGCGGGAGGAACAGATACGCAGTATTTT. The encoded protein is CASSLGLAGGTDTQYF.

The chain employs TRBV27 and TRBJ2-1; 12 bases fit TRBD2. Germline-derived CDR1 and CDR2 are MNHEY and SMNVEV (reference sequence). The CDR3 is made up of 14 amino acids. Trimming removed 7 bases from V and 7 bases from J; junction bases left unmatched: 5. The CDR3 is CASTHGLAGNEQFF. In nucleotides, the CDR3 is TGTGCCAGCACCCATGGACTAGCGGGGAATGAGCAGTTCTTC.

V is TRBV19 and J is TRBJ2-3; 10 bases agree with TRBD2. The junction had 9 bases not matched to a gene; V was cut back by 6 bases and J by 0 bases. Germline loops: CDR1 LNHDA, CDR2 SQIVND (reference sequence). The CDR3 is made up of 17 amino acids. CDR3 sequence: CASSNVASGSSTDTQYF. The CDR3 region has the DNA TGTGCCAGTAGCAATGTGGCTAGCGGGAGCAGCACAGATACGCAGTATTTT.

A word on this clone: The identical CDR3 is also encoded by other nucleotide sequences in the sample. The V call is TRBV20-1, the J call TRBJ2-5; D uncertain. This CDR3 contains 11 residues. CDR1 is DFQATT, CDR2 SNEGSKA, per germline (reference sequence). Deletions cut 2 bases from V and 8 bases from J, with 9 bases between. The CDR3 region is CSARPLETQYF. CDR3 nucleotide sequence: TGCAGTGCTAGACCCCTGGAAACCCAGTACTTC.

The chain joins TRBV18 to TRBJ1-4, with D maybe TRBD1 (6 bases). Germline V gene data show CDR1 as KGHSH and CDR2 as LQKENI. The ends were cut back, 3 bases at V and 6 bases at J, with 14 bases in the middle. CDR3 length: 15 amino acids. This chain's CDR3 is CASSPLQGADEKLFF. CDR3 DNA sequence: TGTGCCAGCTCACCCCTACAGGGAGCGGATGAAAAACTGTTTTTT.

The DNA for the CDR3 is TGTGCCAGCAGTTACTCGAACGGGAATACTGAAGCTTTCTTT. As protein: CASSYSNGNTEAFF. The rearrangement joins TRBV6-5 to TRBJ1-1; no firm D call. Deletions cut 0 bases from V and 5 bases from J, with 10 bases between. The CDR3 is 14 amino acids. Germline V CDR1 and CDR2: MNHEY, SVGAGI.

V is TRBV15 and J is TRBJ2-2, with 7 bases that match TRBD2. Per the germline V gene, CDR1 is LNHNV and CDR2 is YYDKDF (reference sequence). The length of the CDR3 is 17 residues. V lost 0 bases to trimming and J lost 3 bases; unmatched junction nucleotides: 7. Here the CDR3 reads CATSRDPASGDTGELFF. In DNA form, the CDR3 reads TGTGCCACCAGCAGAGATCCGGCTAGCGGAGACACCGGGGAGCTGTTTTTT.

CDR3 in DNA: TGTGCCAGCTCGTACACGGGACAGGGTCCCTCCTACGAGCAGTACTTC. Translated: CASSYTGQGPSYEQYF. The genes are TRBV18 and TRBJ2-7; 9 bases match TRBD1. This CDR3 contains 16 residues. Germline lookup yields CDR1 KGHSH and CDR2 LQKENI. J gave up 0 bases and V 6 bases, and 9 bases lay outside the gene matches.

The chain couples TRBV6-6 to TRBJ2-1; D is perhaps TRBD2 (7 bases). Trimming left V 0 bases short and J 11 bases short, with 14 bases between. In germline, CDR1 is MNHNY, CDR2 SVGAGI (reference sequence). The CDR3 is 14 amino acids. The CDR3 is CASSYSRGGAKQFF. The CDR3 DNA reads TGTGCCAGCAGTTACTCGAGGGGGGGCGCAAAGCAGTTCTTC.

The chain's CDR3 is CASSQEPGLAGGPPYEQYF. The CDR3, as DNA: TGCGCCAGCAGCCAAGAACCGGGACTAGCGGGGGGCCCGCCTTACGAGCAGTACTTC. This chain uses TRBV4-3 with TRBJ2-7; 15 bases match TRBD2. Germline CDR1 reads LGHNA; CDR2 reads YSLEER. J lost 4 bases, V lost 0 bases, and 10 bases had no gene match. This CDR3 spans 19 amino acids.

V and J are TRBV5-4 and TRBJ2-7, with a weak D call TRBD1 (5 bases). V was shortened by 4 bases and J by 1 base, with 15 bases between the two germline ends. Germline assignment: CDR1 SGHNT and CDR2 YYREEE (reference sequence). This CDR3 is 15 amino acids long. CDR3 nucleotide sequence: TGTGCCAGCAGCCGGAAAGACAGTGCATCCTACGAGCAGTACTTC. It translates to CASSRKDSASYEQYF.

The V gene is TRBV5-1, the J gene TRBJ2-1; weak D call: TRBD1 (5 bases). CDR1 is SGHRS, CDR2 YFSETQ, per germline. This CDR3 is built from 17 residues. V was cut by 1 base and J by 15 bases, with 29 bases left in between. This chain's CDR3 is CASSLYSVRTPTLQPFF. The CDR3 coding sequence is TGCGCCAGCAGCTTGTATAGTGTGAGGACACCAACCCTCCAACCGTTCTTC.

DNA of the CDR3: TGTGCCAGCAGTTACCACAGGGGAGTGAACACCGGGGAGCTGTTTTTT. The encoded protein is CASSYHRGVNTGELFF. The chain employs TRBV6-6 and TRBJ2-2, with 7 nucleotides matching TRBD1. Germline trimming cut 2 bases from V and 1 base from J; bases unmatched to any gene: 4. Germline V CDR1 and CDR2: MNHNY, SVGAGI (reference sequence). The CDR3 runs to 16 residues.

The V and J genes are TRBV4-1 and TRBJ1-2; no definite D call. The length of the CDR3 is 16 residues. The V end lost 0 bases, the J end lost 2 bases, and 13 bases lay between the germline ends. From germline, CDR1 is MGHRA and CDR2 YSYEKL. CDR3 protein: CASSQDEFAANYGYTF. The DNA for the CDR3 is TGCGCCAGCAGCCAAGATGAGTTTGCAGCGAACTATGGCTACACCTTC.

The gene calls are TRBV7-2 and TRBJ2-2; 9 nucleotides match TRBD1. The CDR3 has 15 amino acids. CDR1 is SGHTA and CDR2 is FQGNSA in the germline V gene. Trimming took 8 bases from V and 3 from J; bases not matched to a gene: 7. CDR3 DNA sequence: TGTGCCAGCCGAGAACGACAGGGGGACACCGGGGAGCTGTTTTTT. It is translated as CASRERQGDTGELFF. Variable domain in full (rest from reference TRBV7-2 and TRBJ2-2): GAGVSQSPSNKVTEKGKDVELRCDPISGHTALYWYRQSLGQGLEFLIYFQGNSAPDKSGLPSDRFSAERTGGSVSTLTIQRTQQEDSAVYLCASRERQGDTGELFFGEGSRLTVL.

This clone was counted only a few times. The V and J genes are TRBV7-2 and TRBJ1-5; D may be TRBD1 (5 bases). Germline assignment: CDR1 SGHTA and CDR2 FQGNSA. V lost 4 bases and J lost 2, with 12 bases in between. This CDR3 is 15 amino acids long. In nucleotides, the CDR3 is TGTGCCAGCAGCTCCCTCTGGGGGGGCAATCAGCCCCAGCATTTT. Its protein product is CASSSLWGGNQPQHF.

This chain uses TRBV7-6 with TRBJ1-1; D gene ambiguous. Per the germline V gene, CDR1 is SGHVS and CDR2 is FNYEAQ. Trimming cost V 1 base and J 5 bases, with 8 bases left between them. The CDR3 consists of 13 residues. For the CDR3, the DNA is TGTGCCAGCAGCTTAGGCGGTGGGACTGAAGCTTTCTTT. It codes for CASSLGGGTEAFF. Combining the CDR3 with reference TRBV7-6 and TRBJ1-1 gives the whole variable domain GAGVSQSPRYKVTKRGQDVALRCDPISGHVSLYWYRQALGQGPEFLTYFNYEAQQDKSGLPNDRFSAERPEGSISTLTIQRTEQRDSAMYRCASSLGGGTEAFFGQGTRLTVV.

The CDR3 reads CASSQEAPRSGELFF. Here the CDR3 DNA reads TGTGCCAGCAGCCAAGAAGCCCCCCGATCCGGGGAGCTGTTTTTT. This sequence joins TRBV3-1 (or the pseudogene TRBV3-2) and TRBJ2-2; no firm D call. The CDR3 extends over 15 amino acids. V lost 0 bases to trimming and J lost 6 bases, with 11 bases between them. The germline V gene encodes CDR1 LGHDT and CDR2 YNNKEL (reference sequence).

V gene TRBV5-6 combines with J gene TRBJ2-2; tentative D call: TRBD2 (6 bases). The V and J ends lost 0 bases and 7 bases respectively, with 16 bases between them. This CDR3 contains 16 residues. CDR1 is SGHDT, CDR2 YYEEEE, per germline. DNA for the CDR3: TGTGCCAGCAGCTTGGTTCCGGGAGAGTTCGGCGGGGAGCTGTTTTTT. It encodes CASSLVPGEFGGELFF.

This chain joins TRBV5-5 and TRBJ2-7; perhaps TRBD1 as D (5 bases). V lost 0 bases to trimming and J lost 9 bases, with 19 bases between them. Germline assignment: CDR1 SGHKS and CDR2 YYEKEE (reference sequence). The CDR3 extends over 15 amino acids. The CDR3 sequence: CASSLVAGQHTAQYF. DNA of the CDR3: TGTGCCAGCAGCTTGGTTGCAGGACAACATACGGCGCAGTACTTC.

The rearrangement uses TRBV27 and TRBJ1-2; TRBD1 aligns across 7 bases. The CDR3 extends over 15 amino acids. Germline values: CDR1 MNHEY, CDR2 SMNVEV (reference sequence). The J segment lost 7 bases and the V segment lost 3 bases, leaving 11 bases of the junction unmatched. As DNA, the CDR3 is TGTGCCAGCAGTTTCGGTTTAGGAGGGGGCAGTGGCTACACCTTC. It is translated as CASSFGLGGGSGYTF.

The chain combines TRBV7-2 with TRBJ2-5; D remains unclear. CDR1 is SGHTA and CDR2 is FQGNSA in the germline V gene. This CDR3 contains 17 residues. V was clipped by 0 bases and J by 1 base, with 15 bases between them. The chain's CDR3 is CASSLAESGTLQETQYF. CDR3 bases: TGTGCCAGCAGCTTAGCAGAGTCAGGTACCCTCCAAGAGACCCAGTACTTC.

The chain recombines TRBV6-5 with TRBJ1-2; the D is unclear. V lost 6 bases and J lost 2, with 4 bases in between. The CDR3 length is 11 residues. CDR1 is MNHEY, CDR2 SVGAGI, per germline. CDR3 in DNA: TGTGCCAGCAGAACAAACTATGGCTACACCTTC. It specifies CASRTNYGYTF.

The chain uses TRBV9 and TRBJ2-7; a possible D gene is TRBD1 (6 bases). The CDR3 consists of 15 residues. Germline-derived CDR1 and CDR2 are SGDLS and YYNGEE. V lost 0 bases, J lost 3 bases, and 13 bases lay in between. The CDR3 loop reads CASSVGAGEHYEQYF. CDR3 in DNA: TGTGCCAGCAGCGTAGGAGCAGGGGAGCACTACGAGCAGTACTTC.

The chain links TRBV7-9 to TRBJ2-1, with TRBD1 identical over 10 bases. V lost 4 bases to trimming and J lost 2 bases; unmatched junction nucleotides: 8. Germline lookup yields CDR1 SEHNR and CDR2 FQNEAQ (reference sequence). The CDR3 is made up of 17 amino acids. Written as DNA, the CDR3 is TGTGCCAGCAGCTCCTTTTCCGGACAGGGGGCCTACAATGAGCAGTTCTTC. Its protein is CASSSFSGQGAYNEQFF.